What follows is one TCR beta chain and its context. This specimen belongs to a study of control samples from healthy donors and cancer patients. The germline V gene encodes CDR1 DFQATT and CDR2 SNEGSKA (reference sequence). The CDR3 covers 11 residues. Unmatched junction bases numbered 4, after V lost 7 bases and J lost 5 bases. Measured with immunoSEQ multiplex PCR; TCRdb has only the in-frame clones, and not every one. The sample has 100,000 to 150,000 clones; roughly 90% are singletons. The clonotype was recovered from a woman aged 45-65 years in good health. Material for sequencing was blood. V gene TRBV20-1 combines with J gene TRBJ1-1, with 7 bases lining up with TRBD1. The CDR3 nucleotides are TGCAGTGTACAGGGGAGGACTGAAGCTTTCTTT. Amino acid sequence: CSVQGRTEAFF.